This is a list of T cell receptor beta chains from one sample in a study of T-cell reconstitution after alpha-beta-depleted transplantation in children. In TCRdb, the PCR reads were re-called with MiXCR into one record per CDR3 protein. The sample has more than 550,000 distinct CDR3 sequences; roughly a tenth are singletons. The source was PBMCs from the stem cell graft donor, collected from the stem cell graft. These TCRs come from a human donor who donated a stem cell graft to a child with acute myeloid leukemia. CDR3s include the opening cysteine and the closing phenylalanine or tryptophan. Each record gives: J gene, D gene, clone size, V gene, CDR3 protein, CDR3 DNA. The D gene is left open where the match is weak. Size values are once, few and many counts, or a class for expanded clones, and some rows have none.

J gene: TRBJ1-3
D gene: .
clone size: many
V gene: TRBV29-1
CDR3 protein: CSVVSGSTGNTIYF
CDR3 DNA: TGCAGCGTTGTTTCGGGGTCTACTGGAAACACCATATATTTT

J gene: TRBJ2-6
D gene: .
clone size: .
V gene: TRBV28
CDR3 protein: CASSSGGALSGANVLTF
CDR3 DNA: TGTGCCAGCAGTTCAGGGGGGGCGTTATCTGGGGCCAACGTCCTGACTTTC

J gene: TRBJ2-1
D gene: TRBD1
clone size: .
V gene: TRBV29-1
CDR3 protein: CSVGTEQNEQFF
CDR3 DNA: TGCAGCGTGGGGACAGAGCAGAATGAGCAGTTCTTC

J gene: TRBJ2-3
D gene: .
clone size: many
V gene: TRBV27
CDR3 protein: CASSAGNTDTQYF
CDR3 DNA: TGTGCCAGCAGTGCCGGGAACACAGATACGCAGTATTTT

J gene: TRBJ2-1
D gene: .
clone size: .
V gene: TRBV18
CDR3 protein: CASSSLATREFF
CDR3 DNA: TGTGCCAGCTCATCACTAGCAACTAGGGAGTTCTTC

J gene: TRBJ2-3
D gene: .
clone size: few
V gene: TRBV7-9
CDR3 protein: CASSSSWDSSDTQYF
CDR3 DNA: TGTGCCAGCAGCAGTTCTTGGGACTCCTCAGATACGCAGTATTTT

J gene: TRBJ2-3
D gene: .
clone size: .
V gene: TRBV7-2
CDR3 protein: CASRPSPGTDTQYF
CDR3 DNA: TGTGCCAGCAGACCTTCCCCTGGGACAGATACGCAGTATTTT

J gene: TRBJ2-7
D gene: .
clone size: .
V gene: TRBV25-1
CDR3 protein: CASSEGTFSYEQYF
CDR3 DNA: TGTGCCAGCAGTGAAGGGACTTTTTCCTACGAGCAGTACTTC

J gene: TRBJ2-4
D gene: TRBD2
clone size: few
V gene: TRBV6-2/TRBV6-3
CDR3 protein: CASSYRASGAKNIQYF
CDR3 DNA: TGTGCCAGCAGTTACCGTGCTAGCGGAGCCAAAAACATTCAGTACTTC

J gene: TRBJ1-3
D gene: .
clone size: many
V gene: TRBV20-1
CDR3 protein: CSARRRSRGYSGNTIYF
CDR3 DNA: TGCAGTGCTAGGAGGCGGTCAAGGGGCTACTCTGGAAACACCATATATTTT

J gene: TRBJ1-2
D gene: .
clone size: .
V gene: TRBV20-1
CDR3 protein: CSAREGGIGYGYTF
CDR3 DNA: TGCAGTGCTAGAGAGGGGGGTATCGGCTATGGCTACACCTTC

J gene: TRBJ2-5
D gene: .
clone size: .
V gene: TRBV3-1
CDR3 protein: CASGGQETQYF
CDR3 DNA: TGTGCCAGCGGGGGGCAAGAGACCCAGTACTTC

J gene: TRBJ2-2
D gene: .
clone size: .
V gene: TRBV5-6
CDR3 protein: CASSSRTGGELFF
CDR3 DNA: TGTGCCAGCAGCTCCCGAACCGGCGGGGAGCTGTTTTTT

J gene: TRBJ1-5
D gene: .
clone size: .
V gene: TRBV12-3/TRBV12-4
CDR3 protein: CASSRKGASNQPQHF
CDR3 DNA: TGTGCCAGCAGTCGGAAAGGGGCTAGCAATCAGCCCCAGCATTTT

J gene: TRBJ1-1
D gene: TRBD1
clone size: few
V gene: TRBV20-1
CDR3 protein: CSAAEGTANTEAFF
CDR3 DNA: TGCAGTGCTGCCGAGGGGACAGCGAACACTGAAGCTTTCTTT

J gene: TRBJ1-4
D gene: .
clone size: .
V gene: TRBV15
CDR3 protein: CATSRETGTNEKLFF
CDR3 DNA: TGTGCCACCAGCAGAGAGACAGGAACTAATGAAAAACTGTTTTTT

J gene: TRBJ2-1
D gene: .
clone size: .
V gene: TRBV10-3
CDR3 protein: CAISEAVSYNEQFF
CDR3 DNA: TGTGCCATCAGTGAGGCGGTCTCCTACAATGAGCAGTTCTTC

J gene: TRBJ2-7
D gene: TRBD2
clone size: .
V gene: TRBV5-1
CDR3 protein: CASSLGGSGRSLGEQYF
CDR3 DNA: TGCGCCAGCAGCTTGGGTGGCAGCGGGAGGTCTCTTGGCGAGCAGTACTTC